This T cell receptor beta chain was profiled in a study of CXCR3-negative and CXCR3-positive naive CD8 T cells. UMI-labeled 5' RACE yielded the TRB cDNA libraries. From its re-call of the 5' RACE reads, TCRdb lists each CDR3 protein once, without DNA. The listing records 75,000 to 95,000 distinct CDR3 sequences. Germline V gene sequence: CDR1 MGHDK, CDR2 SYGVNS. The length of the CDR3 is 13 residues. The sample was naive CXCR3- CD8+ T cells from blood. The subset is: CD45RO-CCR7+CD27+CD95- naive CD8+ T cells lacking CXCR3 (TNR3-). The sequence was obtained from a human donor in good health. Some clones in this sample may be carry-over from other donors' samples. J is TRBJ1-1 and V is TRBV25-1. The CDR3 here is CASRDSLNTEAFF.